Listed below are T cell receptor beta chains from one sample, sequenced in a study of post-analysis software for immune sequencing data. Via MiXCR, TCRdb re-called the PCR reads, giving one row per CDR3 protein. This table has fewer than 900,000 distinct CDR3 sequences, just over 45% appearing once. Sequences were obtained from blood. These receptors originate from a girl between 10 and 17 years old with multiple sclerosis. Each CDR3 is given with its conserved first and last residue.

TRBV6-4	TRBJ2-1	CASSDSGDRVMGEQFF
TRBV12-3/TRBV12-4	TRBJ2-6	CASSPSYGANVLTF
TRBV7-2	TRBJ2-5	CASSLEASDQYF
TRBV6-1	TRBJ1-4	CASSADRDRMKRRFF
TRBV7-9	TRBJ2-7	CASSSGLGGQGRGYEQYF
TRBV28	TRBJ2-1	CASSSRWDYNEQFF
TRBV5-6	TRBJ1-5	CASSFYVGGNQPQHF
TRBV6-2/TRBV6-3	TRBJ2-1	CASSYRARGRGEQFF
TRBV19	TRBJ2-1	CASSSPPGYEQFF
TRBV28	TRBJ2-7	CASSTLLAGWDPSEQYF
TRBV13	TRBJ1-2	CASSSEIPADYGYTF
TRBV20-1	TRBJ2-5	CSAGRASQETQYF
TRBV15	TRBJ1-6	CATSRDSRNNSPLHF
TRBV24-1	TRBJ2-3	CATSDFYSTSQYF
TRBV29-1	TRBJ2-7	CSVPGLFSYEQYF
TRBV7-3	.	CASSLKWVAGPYEQYF
TRBV28	TRBJ2-7	CASSSMFTTGPYEQYF
TRBV12-3/TRBV12-4	TRBJ1-2	CASSPGTGYGYTF
TRBV29-1	TRBJ1-2	CSGQGEQGDPRGYTF
TRBV15	TRBJ2-7	CATSRGKGGSYEQYF
TRBV12-3/TRBV12-4	TRBJ2-1	CASSRRTSGELNEQFF
TRBV10-3	TRBJ2-3	CAISELGNGRATDTQYF
TRBV12-3/TRBV12-4	TRBJ2-3	CASRGRTSGRADTQYF
TRBV7-6	TRBJ2-7	CASSAQVGRVYEQYF
TRBV18	TRBJ2-3	CASSPLPLGLGTDTQYF
TRBV4-3	TRBJ2-3	CASSQGLGASDTQYF
TRBV13	TRBJ2-1	CASSHFATRHTERNEQFF
TRBV9	TRBJ1-5	CASSVGQGLNQPQHF
TRBV9	TRBJ1-4	CASSLSGSDEKLFF
TRBV7-2	TRBJ2-5	CASSRTGPNYQETQYF
TRBV7-8	TRBJ2-3	CASSRSDSTDTQYF
TRBV28	TRBJ2-1	CASSPLKRVMNEQFF
TRBV6-6	TRBJ1-2	CASSFSPGMGGYDYTF
TRBV28	TRBJ2-1	CASTRTGNYRSYNEQFF